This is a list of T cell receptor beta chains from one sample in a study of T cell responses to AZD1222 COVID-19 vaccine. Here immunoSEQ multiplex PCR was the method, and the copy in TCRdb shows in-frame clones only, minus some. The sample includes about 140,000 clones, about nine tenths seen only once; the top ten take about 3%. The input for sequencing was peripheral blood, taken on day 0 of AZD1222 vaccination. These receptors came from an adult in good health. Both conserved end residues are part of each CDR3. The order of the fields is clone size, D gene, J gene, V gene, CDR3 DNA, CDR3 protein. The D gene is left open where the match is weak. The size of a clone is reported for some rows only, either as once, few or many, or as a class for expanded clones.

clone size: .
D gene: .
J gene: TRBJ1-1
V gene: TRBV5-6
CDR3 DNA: TGTGCCAGCAGCGCCAAAAAGGGTGCGGGCACTGAAGCTTTCTTT
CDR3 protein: CASSAKKGAGTEAFF

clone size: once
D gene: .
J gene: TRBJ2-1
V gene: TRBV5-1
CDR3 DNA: TGCGCCAGCAGCTCCGGACTCCCCAGCTCCTACAATGAGCAGTTCTTC
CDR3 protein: CASSSGLPSSYNEQFF

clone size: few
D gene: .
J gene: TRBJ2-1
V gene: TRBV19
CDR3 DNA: TGTGCCAGTAGCCCCAAACGACAACTATACAATGAGCAGTTCTTC
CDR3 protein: CASSPKRQLYNEQFF

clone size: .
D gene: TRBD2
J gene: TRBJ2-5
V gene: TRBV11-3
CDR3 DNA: TGTGCCAGCAGCTGGCGCTTTTCGGGGGGACAAGAGACCCAGTACTTC
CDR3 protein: CASSWRFSGGQETQYF

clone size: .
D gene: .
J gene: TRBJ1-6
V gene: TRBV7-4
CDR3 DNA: TGTGCCAGCAGCACGCGGGACACCCGGTATTCACCCCTCCACTTT
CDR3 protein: CASSTRDTRYSPLHF

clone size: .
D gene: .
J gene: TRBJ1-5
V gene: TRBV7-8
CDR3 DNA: TGTGCCAGCAGCTTAGTTGAGGGTCAGCCCCAGCATTTT
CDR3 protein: CASSLVEGQPQHF

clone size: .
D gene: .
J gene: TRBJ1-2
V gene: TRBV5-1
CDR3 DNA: TGCGCCAGCAGCTCTCCGAGTAATGGCTATGGCTACACCTTC
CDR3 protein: CASSSPSNGYGYTF

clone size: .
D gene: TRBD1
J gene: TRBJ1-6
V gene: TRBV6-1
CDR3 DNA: TGTGCCAGCAGTGAAAGGTGGGAGGGGGCAAGGAATTCACCCCTCCACTTT
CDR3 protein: CASSERWEGARNSPLHF

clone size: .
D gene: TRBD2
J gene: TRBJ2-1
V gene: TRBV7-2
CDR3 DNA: TGTGCCAGCAGCCGGGGGGTAGCGGGAGGCGGAGAGCAGTTCTTC
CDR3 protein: CASSRGVAGGGEQFF

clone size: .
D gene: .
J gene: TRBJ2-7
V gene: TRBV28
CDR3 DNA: TGTGCCAGCAGCCCCCGGACACCGCGTTACTACGAGCAGTACTTC
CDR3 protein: CASSPRTPRYYEQYF

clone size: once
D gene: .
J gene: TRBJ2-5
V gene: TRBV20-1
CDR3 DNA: TGCAGTGCTAGTAAAACCGGGATTCGGGAGACCCAGTACTTC
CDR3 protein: CSASKTGIRETQYF

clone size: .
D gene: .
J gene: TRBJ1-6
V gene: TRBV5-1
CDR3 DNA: TGCGCCAGCAGCTTGGGGACGGACTATTCACCCCTCCACTTT
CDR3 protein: CASSLGTDYSPLHF

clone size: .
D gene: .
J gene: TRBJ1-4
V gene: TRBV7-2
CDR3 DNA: TGTGCCAGCAGCTTAGTCCCCCGGGGCTCTGAAAAACTGTTTTTT
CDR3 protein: CASSLVPRGSEKLFF

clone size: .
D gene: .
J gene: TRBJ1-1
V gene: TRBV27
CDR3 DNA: TGTGCCAGCAGTTCACCGAACACTGAAGCTTTCTTT
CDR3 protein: CASSSPNTEAFF

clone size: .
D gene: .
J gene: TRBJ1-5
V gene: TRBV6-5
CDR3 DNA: TGTGCCATCGGGAACAATCAGCCCCAGCATTTT
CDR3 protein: CAIGNNQPQHF